The clone carrying this T cell receptor (beta chain) was counted between two and nine times. Its specificity is unknown. TCR sequencing used cDNA made by reverse transcription of extracted RNA. The method was immunoSEQ multiplex PCR; TCRdb's version includes in-frame clones alone and lacks a portion of them. The data hold more than 200,000 clones, with around two fifths observed a single time. Treatment of the sample: oral pan-JAK inhibitor, 5-10 mg twice daily. The data derive from a study of CD8+ T cells in alopecia areata. Study summary: Tofacitinib was taken orally by treated patients, and the dose was 5 to 10 mg twice daily. The drug, tofacitinib, lasted 6 to 18 months, followed by 6 months off drug. Overall study results and limits: Clarity of TCR sharing across patients fell short of that in mice, possibly HLA-related.

CDR3 size: 15 residues. Trimming took off 4 bases at V and 0 bases at J, with 14 bases between the two ends. CDR1 is SGHNT, CDR2 YYREEE, per germline (reference sequence). The rearrangement links TRBV5-4 to TRBJ2-7; D may be TRBD1 (6 bases). The sample in question was CD4+ T cells sorted from blood, obtained around week 36, from a patient treated with tofacitinib. This receptor was obtained from a human donor with alopecia areata. CDR3 loop: CASSAPGTISYEQYF. CDR3 in DNA: TGTGCCAGCAGCGCACCCGGGACAATCTCCTACGAGCAGTACTTC.